This T cell receptor beta chain emerged from a study of regulatory T cells in long-lasting Graves disease. This clonotype came up many times. Its antigen is not identified. Combining iRepertoire HTBI primers with Arm-PCR of CDR3 regions, the authors built TCR beta libraries. In the original analysis: Looking across samples, the authors found some 67 TRBV and some 15 TRBJ segments. TCRdb processed the multiplex PCR reads anew with MiXCR; each CDR3 protein has one entry. The V and J calls here are based on TCRdb, not the publication. The table has about 330,000 distinct CDR3 sequences, roughly 17% seen once. Overall study results and limits: The study found persistent patients shared more public clonotypes (2,741) than new patients (approximately 870). With persistent disease, TRBV28, TRBJ1-2 and TRBJ2-5 were the favored segments.

Time point noted: newly diagnosed GD, antithyroid drugs for less than 3 months. Making the TCR library involved RNA that had been extracted from PBMCs. The germline V gene has CDR1 MNHEY and CDR2 SMNVEV (reference sequence). The V gene lost 0 bases and the J gene lost 6 bases, with 14 bases spanning the gap. The CDR3 sequence is 15 residues long. Another study also made use of these data, one on T cells in Graves' hyperthyroidism and ophthalmopathy.

The receptor comes from a woman aged 18 to 35 with Graves disease. This chain joins TRBV27 and TRBJ1-2; D call uncertain. The material was peripheral blood mononuclear cells (PBMCs), obtained at new diagnosis, from a patient treated with antithyroid drugs. The CDR3 DNA is TGTGCCAGCAGTTTATCCTCCCCGTTTGAAAATGGCTACACCTTC. As protein: CASSLSSPFENGYTF.